The 27 T cell receptor beta chains below were found in one sample sequenced in a study of cytomegalovirus exposure and HLA in healthy donors. The PCR contained 60 Vbeta and 13 Jbeta primers. Generated by immunoSEQ multiplex PCR, the TCRdb table keeps only in-frame clones and is missing some. Among 110,000 to 150,000 clones listed, 77% were seen once. Material: PBMCs. The receptor set was obtained from a male donor in good health and CMV-seronegative.

This chain uses TRBV6-1 with TRBJ2-7; 13 bases fit TRBD2. The CDR3 consists of 17 residues. Germline lookup yields CDR1 MNHNS and CDR2 SASEGT. The V gene end was trimmed by 2 bases and the J gene end by 2 bases; junction bases not matched to a gene: 6. The CDR3 is CASSERRGLAGPYEQYF. The CDR3 nucleotides read TGTGCCAGCAGTGAAAGAAGGGGACTAGCGGGACCCTACGAGCAGTACTTC.

The rearrangement uses TRBV6-5 and TRBJ2-5; maybe TRBD2 (6 bases). This CDR3 has 14 residues. Trimming removed 0 bases at V and 5 bases at J, with 10 bases between. Germline CDR1 and CDR2: MNHEY and SVGAGI. The CDR3 reads CASSYSGEAETQYF. CDR3 coding DNA: TGTGCCAGCAGTTACTCGGGGGAGGCGGAGACCCAGTACTTC.

V gene TRBV10-3 combines with J gene TRBJ2-4, with D unresolved. V was cut by 0 bases and J by 3 bases, with 12 bases left in between. Germline lookup yields CDR1 ENHRY and CDR2 SYGVKD. This CDR3 region has 16 residues. CDR3 nucleotides: TGTGCCATCAGTGAGTCCCCGGAGAGAAGCAAAAACATTCAGTACTTC. Its translation is CAISESPERSKNIQYF.

This clone was counted a few times. The chain has TRBV6-5 and TRBJ2-3; D possibly corresponds to TRBD2 (5 bases). Trimming shortened V by 2 bases and J by 6 bases, and 12 bases separated the two germline ends. Germline V gene data show CDR1 as MNHEY and CDR2 as SVGAGI. This CDR3 is 14 amino acids long. The CDR3 DNA reads as TGTGCCAGCAGTTACGGTCGGGGAACCGATACGCAGTATTTT. As protein: CASSYGRGTDTQYF.

The chain carries TRBV29-1 and TRBJ2-7; D possibly corresponds to TRBD2 (5 bases). V lost 0 bases and J lost 2, with 17 bases in between. The CDR3 loop spans 16 amino acids. CDR1 is SQVTM and CDR2 is ANQGSEA in the germline V gene. Written as DNA, the CDR3 is TGCAGCGTTGAAGAGGAGGTTCCTAGCAGGCCCTACGAGCAGTACTTC. It translates to CSVEEEVPSRPYEQYF.

This chain joins TRBV25-1 and TRBJ1-5; tentative D call: TRBD1 (5 bases). Germline V gives CDR1 MGHDK, CDR2 SYGVNS. Between the trimmed V and J ends, which lost 2 bases and 7 bases, there was a span of 9 bases. This CDR3 is 13 amino acids long. The chain's CDR3 is CASSEGAGQPQHF. The CDR3 nucleotides read TGTGCCAGCAGTGAAGGGGCAGGACAGCCCCAGCATTTT.

The chain recombines TRBV5-1 with TRBJ2-7; D uncertain. Germline CDR1 is SGHRS and CDR2 is YFSETQ. The V gene lost 3 bases and the J gene lost 5 bases, with 6 bases spanning the gap. CDR3 length: 11 residues. The CDR3 loop reads CASSSLHEQYF. The DNA for the CDR3 is TGCGCCAGCAGCTCCCTCCACGAGCAGTACTTC.

The chain is built from TRBV4-1 and TRBJ2-1; D not resolved. V lost 0 bases and J lost 4, with 10 bases in between. The CDR3 spans 15 residues. CDR1 MGHRA and CDR2 YSYEKL come from the germline V gene. The CDR3 loop is CASSQDRNSYNEQFF. Here the CDR3 DNA reads TGCGCCAGCAGCCAAGATCGGAACAGTTACAATGAGCAGTTCTTC.

This clone appeared a single time. V usage is TRBV5-1 and J usage is TRBJ2-1; 9 bases are shared with TRBD2. Germline CDR1 SGHRS, CDR2 YFSETQ. The ends lost 0 bases at V and 7 bases at J; junction bases unmatched: 5. The CDR3 sequence is 15 residues long. CDR3 residues: CASSLGSGSMNEQFF. In nucleotides, the CDR3 is TGCGCCAGCAGCTTGGGTAGCGGGAGTATGAATGAGCAGTTCTTC.

The chain links TRBV10-3 to TRBJ1-5; D unclear. CDR1 is ENHRY, CDR2 SYGVKD, per germline. V was trimmed by 6 bases and J by 4 bases, leaving 10 bases between them. This CDR3 has 13 residues. The DNA of the CDR3 is TGTGCCATCAGGCCGGGTCTAAATCAGCCCCAGCATTTT. It is translated as CAIRPGLNQPQHF.

This sequence joins TRBV6-1 and TRBJ2-5; 12 positions match TRBD2. The CDR3 extends over 15 amino acids. Germline CDR1 is MNHNS and CDR2 is SASEGT. The ends lost 6 bases at V and 2 bases at J; junction bases unmatched: 4. CDR3 in amino acids: CASSRTSGVQETQYF. Here the CDR3 DNA reads TGTGCCAGCAGCCGGACTAGCGGGGTTCAAGAGACCCAGTACTTC.

This chain links TRBV19 with TRBJ2-7, with D perhaps TRBD1 (5 bases). The CDR3 covers 12 residues. V lost 3 bases and J 13 bases, leaving 16 bases between the germline ends. The V gene's germline CDR1 is LNHDA and CDR2 SQIVND (reference sequence). DNA for the CDR3: TGTGCCAGTAGTATTACTCGGATAGGGGCATACTTC. Translating it yields CASSITRIGAYF.

This clone was seen a handful of times. V usage is TRBV19 and J usage is TRBJ1-5, with D maybe TRBD1 (6 bases). Germline V gene data show CDR1 as LNHDA and CDR2 as SQIVND (reference sequence). V lost 5 bases and J lost 4, with 18 bases in between. The length of the CDR3 is 16 residues. The DNA of the CDR3 is TGTGCCAGTAGTTATTTGACAGGTGGCTATAATCAGCCCCAGCATTTT. Amino acids: CASSYLTGGYNQPQHF. Using reference TRBV19 and TRBJ1-5 for the parts outside the CDR3, the full variable domain is DGGITQSPKYLFRKEGQNVTLSCEQNLNHDAMYWYRQDPGQGLRLIYYSQIVNDFQKGDIAEGYSVSREKKESFPLTVTSAQKNPTAFYLCASSYLTGGYNQPQHFGDGTRLSIL.

This clone has more than one count but fewer than ten. The V call is TRBV7-9, the J call TRBJ2-7; possible D gene TRBD1, 6 bases. V dropped 1 base and J dropped 5 bases, with 15 bases sitting between them. This CDR3 has 15 amino acids. CDR1 and CDR2 (germline): SEHNR, FQNEAQ (reference sequence). The CDR3 loop reads CASSLETGYTHEQYF. The CDR3 bases are TGTGCCAGCAGCTTAGAAACAGGGTATACCCACGAGCAGTACTTC.

The rearrangement uses TRBV11-2 and TRBJ2-3; a possible D gene is TRBD1 (5 bases). V dropped 0 bases and J dropped 11 bases, with 21 bases sitting between them. The CDR3 consists of 16 residues. The germline V gene has CDR1 SGHAT and CDR2 FQNNGV. As DNA, the CDR3 is TGTGCCAGCAGCTTAGATCCAGCCACACCTACAGGTGGGCAGTATTTT. Its translation is CASSLDPATPTGGQYF.

For the CDR3, the DNA is TGTGCCAGCAGCGACAGCCGCAATCAGCCCCAGCATTTT. Amino acids: CASSDSRNQPQHF. The rearrangement joins TRBV28 to TRBJ1-5; perhaps TRBD1 as D (5 bases). The CDR3 has 13 residues. Trimming took off 6 bases at V and 2 bases at J, with 8 bases between the two ends. Germline CDR1 and CDR2: MDHEN and SYDVKM.

This chain uses TRBV30 with TRBJ1-1, with D possibly being TRBD1 (6 bases). V gave up 1 base and J gave up 6 bases, with 9 bases separating them. Germline CDR1 GTSNPN, CDR2 SVGIG (reference sequence). The CDR3 loop spans 12 amino acids. Written as DNA, the CDR3 is TGTGCCTGGAGTGGGGACACAGCTGAAGCTTTCTTT. Protein: CAWSGDTAEAFF.

The rearrangement joins TRBV30 to TRBJ2-1; D gene unclear. Trimming left V 7 bases short and J 5 bases short, with 12 bases between. Germline V gene sequence: CDR1 GTSNPN, CDR2 SVGIG (reference sequence). This CDR3 is 12 amino acids long. The CDR3 reads CAYHPTDNEQFF. CDR3 in DNA: TGTGCCTATCACCCTACCGACAATGAGCAGTTCTTC.

Here the CDR3 DNA reads TGTGCCAGCAGTCTAGCCCTAAACTACGAGCAGTACTTC. Protein product: CASSLALNYEQYF. This chain uses TRBV9 with TRBJ2-7; perhaps TRBD2 as D (5 bases). Trimming cost V 5 bases and J 3 bases, with 12 bases left between them. This CDR3 is 13 amino acids long. Germline assignment: CDR1 SGDLS and CDR2 YYNGEE.

This clone came up once. The V and J genes are TRBV2 and TRBJ2-2, with 8 bases aligning to TRBD1. The CDR3 loop spans 14 amino acids. Germline V gene lookup returns CDR1 SNHLY and CDR2 FYNNEI. The trim removed 8 bases at V and 2 bases at J, leaving 4 bases unmatched. The CDR3 DNA follows: TGTGCCAGCGGACAGGGCATAAACACCGGGGAGCTGTTTTTT. Its translation: CASGQGINTGELFF.

The chain uses TRBV6-1 and TRBJ1-2; maybe TRBD1 (5 bases). The CDR3 runs 12 residues. Trimming left V 6 bases short and J 7 bases short, with 12 bases between. Germline V gives CDR1 MNHNS, CDR2 SASEGT. CDR3 in amino acids: CASRWGEVGYTF. CDR3 DNA sequence: TGTGCCAGCAGGTGGGGGGAAGTTGGCTACACCTTC.

CDR3 protein: CASRPTSPEQYF. CDR3 in DNA: TGTGCCAGCAGACCAACTAGCCCCGAGCAGTACTTC. V gene TRBV11-2 combines with J gene TRBJ2-7; D might be TRBD2 (6 bases). The V gene's germline CDR1 is SGHAT and CDR2 FQNNGV. There are 12 residues in the CDR3. V was pared by 6 bases and J by 6 bases, with 12 bases between.

This chain uses TRBV7-9 with TRBJ2-4; tentatively, D is TRBD1 (5 bases). Trimming shortened V by 5 bases and J by 3 bases, and 17 bases separated the two germline ends. CDR1 and CDR2 from the germline V gene are SEHNR and FQNEAQ (reference sequence). The CDR3 covers 16 residues. CDR3 nucleotide sequence: TGTGCCAGCAGCGGACAACCGGCGACAGTCAAAAACATTCAGTACTTC. It yields the protein CASSGQPATVKNIQYF.

The chain employs TRBV7-2 and TRBJ1-2; no definite D call. The germline CDR1 and CDR2 sequences are SGHTA and FQGNSA. This CDR3 contains 13 residues. Trimming took 4 bases from V and 5 from J, leaving 11 bases between them. Here the CDR3 DNA reads TGTGCCAGCAGCTCCCGCGGGCGTTATGGCTACACCTTC. Translated, it gives CASSSRGRYGYTF.

The chain couples TRBV2 to TRBJ2-5; possibly TRBD1 for D (5 bases). The J call is doubtful: the DNA matches TRBJ2-7 better. The CDR3 has 17 residues. The germline V gene encodes CDR1 SNHLY and CDR2 FYNNEI. The CDR3 DNA is TGTGCCAGCAGTGAATATTCAGCTACTCAGGGTTTCAACGAGCAGTACTTC. It specifies CASSEYSATQGFNEQYF.

This chain uses TRBV10-1 with TRBJ2-2; 9 bases map to TRBD2. The CDR3 sequence is 16 residues long. In germline, CDR1 is WNHNN, CDR2 SYGVQD (reference sequence). V trimming: 4 bases; J trimming: 3 bases; junction bases outside the gene matches: 6. The CDR3, as DNA: TGCGCCAGCAGTGTCGGGACTAGCCGTTACACCGGGGAGCTGTTTTTT. Amino acid sequence: CASSVGTSRYTGELFF.

The J gene is TRBJ2-1, the V gene TRBV25-1; TRBD1 agrees at 10 bases. The CDR3 runs to 14 residues. J gave up 4 bases and V 7 bases, and 4 bases lay outside the gene matches. The germline gives CDR1 MGHDK, CDR2 SYGVNS. The CDR3 is CASMGQGIYNEQFF. For the CDR3, the DNA is TGTGCCAGCATGGGACAGGGGATATACAATGAGCAGTTCTTC.